The 24 T cell receptor beta chains reported below all come from one sample, sequenced in a study of T-cell memory formation after mild COVID-19. TCRdb processed the 5' RACE reads anew with MiXCR; each CDR3 protein has one entry. The sample consists of hundreds of thousands of distinct CDR3 sequences, roughly 20% of them appearing once. The sequenced material came from PBMCs or a T cell subset sorted from them (not recorded which). The origin of the receptors is an adult woman who had mild COVID-19 (a few samples of this study predate the infection). Cell type and time point are not known.

Note on this clonotype: An end of the junction differs from the germline gene, which may be a read error. The rearrangement uses TRBV12-3 or TRBV12-4 and TRBJ1-1, with TRBD1 as a possible D gene (6 bases). This CDR3 comprises 13 residues. The CDR3 DNA follows: TGTGCCAGCAGTTGGGGGGCGCCGCCTGAAGCTTTATTT. Its protein is CASSWGAPPEALF.

This sequence joins TRBV7-2 and TRBJ1-2; 7 positions match TRBD1. CDR3 length: 13 residues. J lost 7 bases, V lost 5 bases, and 7 bases had no gene match. CDR1 is SGHTA, CDR2 FQGNSA, per germline. CDR3 residues: CASSQDRLRGYTF. The CDR3 DNA reads TGTGCCAGCAGCCAGGACAGGCTGCGTGGCTACACCTTC. Complete variable domain (other parts from reference TRBV7-2 and TRBJ1-2): GAGVSQSPSNKVTEKGKDVELRCDPISGHTALYWYRQSLGQGLEFLIYFQGNSAPDKSGLPSDRFSAERTGGSVSTLTIQRTQQEDSAVYLCASSQDRLRGYTFGSGTRLTVV.

This clonotype was found a few times. V gene TRBV10-3 combines with J gene TRBJ1-1, with a tentative D call TRBD1 (5 bases). Germline V gene lookup returns CDR1 ENHRY and CDR2 SYGVKD. Trimming removed 5 bases from V and 7 bases from J, with 11 bases in between. The CDR3 has 12 amino acids. CDR3 nucleotide sequence: TGTGCCATCAGTTTTGGGACCTTTGAAGCTTTCTTT. Translation: CAISFGTFEAFF.

The V and J genes are TRBV6-6 and TRBJ2-5, with D possibly matching TRBD2 (5 bases). Trimming cost V 0 bases and J 4 bases, with 15 bases left between them. This CDR3 is 16 amino acids long. Germline-derived CDR1 and CDR2 are MNHNY and SVGAGI (reference sequence). The CDR3 loop reads CASSYSMLAGLETQYF. CDR3 DNA: TGTGCCAGCAGTTACTCGATGCTAGCTGGTCTAGAGACCCAGTACTTC.

This rearrangement joins TRBV12-3 or TRBV12-4 to TRBJ2-1; 7 nucleotides align to TRBD2. The V gene end was trimmed by 6 bases and the J gene end by 8 bases; junction bases not matched to a gene: 13. This CDR3 comprises 15 residues. The CDR3 sequence is CASRTSWRAPHEQFF. The CDR3 nucleotides read TGTGCCAGCAGGACTAGCTGGAGGGCCCCCCATGAGCAGTTCTTC.

V and J are TRBV4-2 and TRBJ2-7, with TRBD1 identical over 11 bases. The CDR3 contains 16 residues. Germline trimming cut 4 bases from V and 3 bases from J; bases unmatched to any gene: 8. Germline CDR1 reads LGHNA; CDR2 reads YNFKEQ. The DNA for the CDR3 is TGTGCCAGCAGCCCGTGGGGACAGGGGGAGGACTACGAGCAGTACTTC. It translates to CASSPWGQGEDYEQYF.

The chain is built from TRBV5-4 and TRBJ2-1, with TRBD2 matching 7 bases. Germline V gene sequence: CDR1 SGHNT, CDR2 YYREEE (reference sequence). CDR3 length equals 15 residues. After removal of 4 bases from V and 2 bases from J, the junction contained 6 bases not matched to a gene. The CDR3 nucleotides are TGTGCCAGCAGCGCTACTAGCGAGGCCTACAATGAGCAGTTCTTC. Translation gives CASSATSEAYNEQFF.

Only a few counts were recorded for this clonotype. The chain has TRBV7-3 and TRBJ2-2; TRBD1 or TRBD2 may be the D gene (6 bases each). The germline CDR1 and CDR2 sequences are SGHTA and FQGTGA. The CDR3 covers 15 residues. V was pared by 5 bases and J by 5 bases, with 15 bases between. The CDR3 region is CASSTKGGWTGELFF. In nucleotides, the CDR3 is TGTGCCAGCAGCACCAAGGGGGGATGGACCGGGGAGCTGTTTTTT.

The chain has TRBV29-1 and TRBJ2-7; D is perhaps TRBD1 (5 bases). The ends were cut back, 6 bases at V and 6 bases at J, with 18 bases in the middle. The CDR3 has 13 amino acids. Germline V gene data show CDR1 as SQVTM and CDR2 as ANQGSEA. DNA for the CDR3: TGCAGCGTCCAGGGTATAGCTATGGGCGAGCAGTACTTC. Amino acid sequence: CSVQGIAMGEQYF.

The rearrangement joins TRBV16 to TRBJ1-1; D is unclear. The germline V gene has CDR1 KGHSY and CDR2 FQNENV. CDR3 length: 11 amino acids. Between the trimmed V and J ends, which lost 1 base and 11 bases, there was a span of 8 bases. Written as DNA, the CDR3 is TGTGCCAGCAGCCAATACGTGGGTGCTTTCTTT. Its protein product is CASSQYVGAFF.

The J gene is TRBJ2-7, the V gene TRBV4-1, with D possibly TRBD1 on 6 matching bases. V shed 1 base and J shed 2 bases, with 15 bases lying between them. Germline-derived CDR1 and CDR2 are MGHRA and YSYEKL. The CDR3 sequence is 16 residues long. The CDR3 region is CASSQGPGDTTYEQYF. The CDR3, as DNA: TGCGCCAGCAGCCAAGGGCCTGGGGACACAACCTACGAGCAGTACTTC.

This clonotype was counted a few times. The J gene is TRBJ2-3, the V gene TRBV19; the D call may be TRBD1 or TRBD2 (5 bases each). This CDR3 is 15 amino acids long. V was shortened by 6 bases and J by 0 bases, with 13 bases between the two germline ends. Germline CDR1 and CDR2: LNHDA and SQIVND (reference sequence). The CDR3 protein is CASSLIGASTDTQYF. CDR3 bases: TGTGCCAGTAGCCTAATCGGGGCTAGCACAGATACGCAGTATTTT.

The V gene is TRBV24-1, the J gene TRBJ2-2; 11 bases are a match to TRBD2. J was trimmed by 7 bases and V by 7 bases; bases with no gene match: 7. There are 15 residues in the CDR3. CDR1 is KGHDR and CDR2 is SFDVKD in the germline V gene. CDR3 region: CATSFTGLAGGELFF. CDR3 DNA: TGTGCCACCAGCTTTACCGGACTAGCGGGCGGGGAGCTGTTTTTT.

This clonotype was recorded a few times. J is TRBJ2-5 and V is TRBV7-2, with TRBD2 matching over 9 bases. Trimming took 2 bases from V and 1 from J; bases not matched to a gene: 5. In germline, CDR1 is SGHTA, CDR2 FQGNSA. The CDR3 consists of 16 residues. CDR3 nucleotides: TGTGCCAGCAGCTTAATAGCGGGAGTATCCCAAGAGACCCAGTACTTC. This encodes CASSLIAGVSQETQYF.

The gene calls are TRBV6-5 and TRBJ2-6; D remains ambiguous. With 4 bases removed from V and 1 base from J, the gap between germline ends came to 14 bases. The germline V gene has CDR1 MNHEY and CDR2 SVGAGI. The CDR3 has 17 residues. The CDR3 sequence: CASSLYSRQSGANVLTF. DNA of the CDR3: TGTGCCAGCAGTTTGTACAGTCGGCAGTCTGGGGCCAACGTCCTGACTTTC.

This chain links TRBV12-3 or TRBV12-4 with TRBJ2-1; D may be TRBD2 (6 bases). The ends were cut back, 3 bases at V and 4 bases at J, with 10 bases in the middle. This CDR3 region has 14 residues. CDR3: CASSFQDYYNEQFF. The CDR3 DNA sequence: TGTGCCAGCAGTTTTCAGGACTATTACAATGAGCAGTTCTTC.

This clonotype has just a few counts. V gene TRBV27 combines with J gene TRBJ2-7; tentative D call: TRBD1 (5 bases). V lost 6 bases and J lost 2, with 14 bases in between. The CDR3 consists of 14 residues. Germline V gene lookup returns CDR1 MNHEY and CDR2 SMNVEV (reference sequence). CDR3 residues: CASRKQVAPYEQYF. The CDR3 coding sequence is TGTGCCAGCAGAAAACAGGTCGCGCCCTACGAGCAGTACTTC.

This sequence joins TRBV20-1 and TRBJ2-5; 15 nucleotides match TRBD2. Trimming took 5 bases from V and 2 from J; bases not matched to a gene: 6. Per the germline V gene, CDR1 is DFQATT and CDR2 is SNEGSKA (reference sequence). The CDR3 runs 16 residues. The CDR3 region is CSALGTSGGQQETQYF. Here the CDR3 DNA reads TGCAGTGCTTTAGGGACTAGCGGGGGGCAACAAGAGACCCAGTACTTC.

This clonotype was seen a handful of times. The chain links TRBV4-1 to TRBJ2-7, with TRBD1 identical over 10 bases. V dropped 1 base and J dropped 2; count of bases not matched to a gene: 2. Germline V gene data show CDR1 as MGHRA and CDR2 as YSYEKL. The CDR3 is 15 amino acids. The CDR3 nucleotides are TGCGCCAGCAGCCAAGCCGGGACAGGGGCCTACGAGCAGTACTTC. Translated, it gives CASSQAGTGAYEQYF.

The rearrangement uses TRBV4-1 and TRBJ1-1, with D possibly being TRBD1 (6 bases). This CDR3 is built from 17 residues. Trimming left V 1 base short and J 0 bases short, with 15 bases between. CDR1 is MGHRA, CDR2 YSYEKL, per germline. CDR3 sequence: CASSQVPGDFMNTEAFF. The CDR3 nucleotides read TGCGCCAGCAGCCAAGTCCCAGGGGACTTCATGAACACTGAAGCTTTCTTT.

This clonotype was picked up a small number of times. The chain couples TRBV5-1 to TRBJ2-3, with 16 bases fitting TRBD2. Per germline, CDR1 SGHRS and CDR2 YFSETQ. There are 19 residues in the CDR3. After removal of 2 bases from V and 5 bases from J, the junction contained 11 bases not matched to a gene. CDR3 protein: CASSFRTGTSGGAGDTQYF. The CDR3 DNA is TGCGCCAGCAGCTTTCGAACCGGGACTAGCGGGGGGGCTGGAGATACGCAGTATTTT.

This clonotype was detected only a few times. CDR3 in amino acids: CASKQSGGYGYTF. CDR3 DNA sequence: TGTGCCAGCAAACAAAGCGGGGGCTATGGCTACACCTTC. The rearrangement links TRBV6-2 or TRBV6-3 to TRBJ1-2; the D gene is possibly TRBD1 (5 bases). Germline V CDR1 and CDR2: MNHEY, SVGEGT. This CDR3 region has 13 residues. Trimming took 7 bases from V and 4 from J, leaving 13 bases between them.

J is TRBJ2-2 and V is TRBV20-1; TRBD2 matches at 11 bases. Trimming cost V 6 bases and J 8 bases; bases outside gene matches: 17. This CDR3 has 17 residues. Germline V gene lookup returns CDR1 DFQATT and CDR2 SNEGSKA (reference sequence). The CDR3, as DNA: TGCAGTGCCAGATTAAGACCGGGACTAGCGGCTGAAGGGGAGCTGTTTTTT. As protein: CSARLRPGLAAEGELFF.

This clonotype was recorded at least ten times. The chain combines TRBV12-3 or TRBV12-4 with TRBJ2-7; D gene ambiguous. Trimming removed 9 bases at V and 4 bases at J, with 13 bases between. There are 12 residues in the CDR3. The CDR3 sequence: CASTSASYEQYF. For the CDR3, the DNA is TGTGCCAGTACCTCGGCTTCTTACGAGCAGTACTTC.